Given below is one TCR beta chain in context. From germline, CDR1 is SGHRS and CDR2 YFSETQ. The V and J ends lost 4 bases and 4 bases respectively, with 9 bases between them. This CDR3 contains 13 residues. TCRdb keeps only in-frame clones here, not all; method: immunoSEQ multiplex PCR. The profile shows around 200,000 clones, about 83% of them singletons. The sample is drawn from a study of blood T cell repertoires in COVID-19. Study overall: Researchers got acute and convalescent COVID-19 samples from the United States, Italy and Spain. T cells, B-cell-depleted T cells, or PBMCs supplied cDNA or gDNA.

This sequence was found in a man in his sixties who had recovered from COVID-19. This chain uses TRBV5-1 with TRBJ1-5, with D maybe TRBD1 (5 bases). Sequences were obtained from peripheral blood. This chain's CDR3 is CASSPTVNQPQHF. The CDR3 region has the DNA TGCGCCAGCAGCCCGACAGTTAATCAGCCCCAGCATTTT.